This T cell receptor beta chain stems from a study of cytomegalovirus exposure and HLA in healthy donors. Vbeta (60) and Jbeta (13) primers were used in the PCR. TCRdb keeps only in-frame clones here, not all; method: immunoSEQ multiplex PCR. The repertoire consists of about 100,000 clones, with under 80% occurring once and the leading ten covering over 6%. Trimming took 3 bases from V and 0 from J, leaving 5 bases between them. CDR1 is SQVTM and CDR2 is ANQGSEA in the germline V gene. This CDR3 contains 12 residues. This chain links TRBV29-1 with TRBJ1-2; D not certain. Sequenced input: PBMCs. The source is a man between 35 and 55 years old in good health and CMV-seropositive. The CDR3 loop is CSVESTNYGYTF. DNA of the CDR3: TGCAGCGTTGAGTCCACTAACTATGGCTACACCTTC.